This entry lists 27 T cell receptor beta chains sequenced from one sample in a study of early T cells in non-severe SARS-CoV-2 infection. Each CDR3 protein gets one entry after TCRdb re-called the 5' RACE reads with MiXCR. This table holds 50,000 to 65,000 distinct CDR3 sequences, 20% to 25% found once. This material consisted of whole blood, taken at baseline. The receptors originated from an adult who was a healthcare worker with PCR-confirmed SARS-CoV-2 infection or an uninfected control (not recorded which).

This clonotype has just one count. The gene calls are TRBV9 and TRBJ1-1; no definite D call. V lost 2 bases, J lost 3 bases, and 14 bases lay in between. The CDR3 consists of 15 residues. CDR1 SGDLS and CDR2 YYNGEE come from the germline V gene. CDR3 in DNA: TGTGCCAGCAGCGTGGTCCAGGAAATGGACACTGAAGCTTTCTTT. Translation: CASSVVQEMDTEAFF.

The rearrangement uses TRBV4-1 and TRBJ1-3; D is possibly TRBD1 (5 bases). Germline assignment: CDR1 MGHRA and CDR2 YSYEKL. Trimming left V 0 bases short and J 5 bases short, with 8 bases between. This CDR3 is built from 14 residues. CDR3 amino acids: CASSQERGRNTIYF. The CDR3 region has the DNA TGCGCCAGCAGCCAAGAGAGGGGTAGAAACACCATATATTTT.

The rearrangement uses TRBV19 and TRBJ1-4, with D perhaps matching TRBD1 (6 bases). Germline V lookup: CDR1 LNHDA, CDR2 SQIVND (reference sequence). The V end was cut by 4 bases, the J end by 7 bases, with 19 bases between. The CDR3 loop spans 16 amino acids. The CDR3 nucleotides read TGTGCCAGTAGTACCCCACAGGGAGGGGTGAGTGAAAAACTGTTTTTT. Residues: CASSTPQGGVSEKLFF. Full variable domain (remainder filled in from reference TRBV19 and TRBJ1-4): DGGITQSPKYLFRKEGQNVTLSCEQNLNHDAMYWYRQDPGQGLRLIYYSQIVNDFQKGDIAEGYSVSREKKESFPLTVTSAQKNPTAFYLCASSTPQGGVSEKLFFGSGTQLSVL.

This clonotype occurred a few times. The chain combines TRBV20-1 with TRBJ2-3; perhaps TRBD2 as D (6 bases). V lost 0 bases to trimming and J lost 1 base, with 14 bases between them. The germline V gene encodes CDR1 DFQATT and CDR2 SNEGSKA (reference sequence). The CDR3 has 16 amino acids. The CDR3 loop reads CSARDFDASGTDTQYF. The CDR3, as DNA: TGCAGTGCTAGAGATTTTGACGCTAGCGGCACAGATACGCAGTATTTT.

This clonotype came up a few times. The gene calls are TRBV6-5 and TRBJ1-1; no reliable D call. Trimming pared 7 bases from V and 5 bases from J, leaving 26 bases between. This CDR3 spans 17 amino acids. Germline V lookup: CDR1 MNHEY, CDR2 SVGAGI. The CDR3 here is CASTPWGSPGVGTEAFF. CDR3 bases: TGTGCCAGCACGCCATGGGGAAGTCCGGGAGTAGGAACTGAAGCTTTCTTT.

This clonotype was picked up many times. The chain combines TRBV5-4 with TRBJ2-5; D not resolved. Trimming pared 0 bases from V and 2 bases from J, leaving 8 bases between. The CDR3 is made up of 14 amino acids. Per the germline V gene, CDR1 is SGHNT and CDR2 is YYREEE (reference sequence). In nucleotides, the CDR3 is TGTGCCAGCAGCTTGGACAGTGATCAAGAGACCCAGTACTTC. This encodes CASSLDSDQETQYF.

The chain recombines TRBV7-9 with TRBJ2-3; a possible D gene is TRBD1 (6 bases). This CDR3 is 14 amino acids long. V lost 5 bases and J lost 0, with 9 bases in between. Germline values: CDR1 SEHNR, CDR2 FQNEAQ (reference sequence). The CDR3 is CASSQGHSTDTQYF. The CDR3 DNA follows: TGTGCCAGCAGCCAGGGACACAGCACAGATACGCAGTATTTT.

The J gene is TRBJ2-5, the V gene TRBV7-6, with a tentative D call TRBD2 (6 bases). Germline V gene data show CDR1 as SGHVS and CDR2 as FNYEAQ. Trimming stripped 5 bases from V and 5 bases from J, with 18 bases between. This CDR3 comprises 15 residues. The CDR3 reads CASSLGTPWMETQYF. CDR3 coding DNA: TGTGCCAGCAGCCTCGGGACTCCCTGGATGGAGACCCAGTACTTC.

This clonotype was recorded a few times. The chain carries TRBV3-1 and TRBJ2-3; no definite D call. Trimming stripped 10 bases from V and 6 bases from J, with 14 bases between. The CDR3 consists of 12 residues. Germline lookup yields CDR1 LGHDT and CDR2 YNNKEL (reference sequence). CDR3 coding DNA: TGTGCCACCAAGACCGGTGGGGATACGCAGTATTTT. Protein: CATKTGGDTQYF.

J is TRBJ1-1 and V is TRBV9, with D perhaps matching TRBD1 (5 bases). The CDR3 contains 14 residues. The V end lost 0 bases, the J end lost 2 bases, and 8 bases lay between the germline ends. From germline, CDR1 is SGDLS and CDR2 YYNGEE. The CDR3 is CASSVGGENTEAFF. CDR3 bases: TGTGCCAGCAGCGTAGGGGGGGAAAACACTGAAGCTTTCTTT.

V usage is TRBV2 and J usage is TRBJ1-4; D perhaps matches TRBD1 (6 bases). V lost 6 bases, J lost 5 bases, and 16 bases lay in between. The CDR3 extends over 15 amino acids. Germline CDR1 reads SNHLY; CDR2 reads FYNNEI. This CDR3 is CASSLGGTMNEKLFF. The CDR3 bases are TGTGCCAGCAGCCTAGGGGGGACGATGAATGAAAAACTGTTTTTT.

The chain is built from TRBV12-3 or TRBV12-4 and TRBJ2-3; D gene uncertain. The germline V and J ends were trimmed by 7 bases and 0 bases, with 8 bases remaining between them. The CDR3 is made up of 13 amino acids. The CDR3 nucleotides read TGTGCCAGCATAGGCGGAAGCACAGATACGCAGTATTTT. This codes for CASIGGSTDTQYF.

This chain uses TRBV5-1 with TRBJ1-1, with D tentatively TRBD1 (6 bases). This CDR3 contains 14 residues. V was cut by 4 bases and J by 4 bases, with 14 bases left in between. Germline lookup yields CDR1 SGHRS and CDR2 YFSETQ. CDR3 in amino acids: CASSEDRSVTEAFF. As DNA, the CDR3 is TGCGCCAGCAGCGAAGACAGGTCGGTCACTGAAGCTTTCTTT.

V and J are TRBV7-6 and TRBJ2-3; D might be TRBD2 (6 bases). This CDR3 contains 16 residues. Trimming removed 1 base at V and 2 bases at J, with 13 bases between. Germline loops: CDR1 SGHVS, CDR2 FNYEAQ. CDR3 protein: CASSLVSAGHTDTQYF. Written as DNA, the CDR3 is TGTGCCAGCAGCTTAGTATCAGCGGGCCACACAGATACGCAGTATTTT.

The CDR3 DNA reads as TGCGCCAGCGGGCGGGCTAGCGGTCAAGAGACCCAGTACTTC. It specifies CASGRASGQETQYF. The V call is TRBV10-2, the J call TRBJ2-5, with TRBD2 identical over 7 bases. After removal of 8 bases from V and 2 bases from J, the junction contained 8 bases not matched to a gene. The CDR3 has 14 residues. Germline V CDR1 and CDR2: WSHSY, SAAADI.

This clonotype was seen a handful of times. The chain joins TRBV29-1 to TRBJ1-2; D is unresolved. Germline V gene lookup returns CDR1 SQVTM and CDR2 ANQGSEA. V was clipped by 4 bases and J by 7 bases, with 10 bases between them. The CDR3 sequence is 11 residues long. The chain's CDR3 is CSVGETRGYTF. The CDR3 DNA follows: TGCAGCGTTGGTGAGACCCGTGGCTACACCTTC.

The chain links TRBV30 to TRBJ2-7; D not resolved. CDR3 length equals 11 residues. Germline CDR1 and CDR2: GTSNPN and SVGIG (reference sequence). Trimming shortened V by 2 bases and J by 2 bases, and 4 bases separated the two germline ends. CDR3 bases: TGTGCCTGGAGTCTCACCTACGAGCAGTACTTC. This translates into CAWSLTYEQYF.

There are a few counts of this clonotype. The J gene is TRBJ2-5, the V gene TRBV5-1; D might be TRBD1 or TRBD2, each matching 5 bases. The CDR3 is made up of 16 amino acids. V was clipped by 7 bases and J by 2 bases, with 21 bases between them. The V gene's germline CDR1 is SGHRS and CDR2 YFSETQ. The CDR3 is CASCQGGQGRQETQYF. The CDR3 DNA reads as TGCGCCAGCTGCCAAGGCGGGCAGGGTCGACAAGAGACCCAGTACTTC.

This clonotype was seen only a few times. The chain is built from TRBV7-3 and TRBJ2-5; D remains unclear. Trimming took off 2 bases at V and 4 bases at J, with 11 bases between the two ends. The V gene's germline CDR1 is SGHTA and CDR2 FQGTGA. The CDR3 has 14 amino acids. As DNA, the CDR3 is TGTGCCAGCAGCTTAGGTGGAACGTCAGAGACCCAGTACTTC. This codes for CASSLGGTSETQYF.

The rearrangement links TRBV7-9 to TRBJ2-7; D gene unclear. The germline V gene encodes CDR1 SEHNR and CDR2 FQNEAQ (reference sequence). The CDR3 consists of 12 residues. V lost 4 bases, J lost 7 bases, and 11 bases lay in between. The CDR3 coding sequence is TGTGCCAGCAGCTCCGGACGGCTGGAGCAGTACTTC. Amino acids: CASSSGRLEQYF.

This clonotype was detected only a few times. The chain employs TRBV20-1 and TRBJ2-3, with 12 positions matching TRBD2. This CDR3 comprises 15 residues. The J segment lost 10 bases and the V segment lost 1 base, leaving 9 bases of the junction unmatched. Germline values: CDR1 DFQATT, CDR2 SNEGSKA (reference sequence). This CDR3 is CSARGTSGAPAAQYF. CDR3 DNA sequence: TGCAGTGCTAGAGGGACTAGCGGGGCCCCCGCGGCGCAGTATTTT.

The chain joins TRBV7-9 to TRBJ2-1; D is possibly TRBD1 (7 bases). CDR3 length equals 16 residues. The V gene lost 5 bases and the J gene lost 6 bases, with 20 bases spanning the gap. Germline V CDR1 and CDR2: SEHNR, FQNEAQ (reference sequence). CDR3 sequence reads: CASSPSGGGIFNEQFF. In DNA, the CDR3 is TGTGCCAGCAGCCCTTCAGGAGGGGGCATCTTCAATGAGCAGTTCTTC.

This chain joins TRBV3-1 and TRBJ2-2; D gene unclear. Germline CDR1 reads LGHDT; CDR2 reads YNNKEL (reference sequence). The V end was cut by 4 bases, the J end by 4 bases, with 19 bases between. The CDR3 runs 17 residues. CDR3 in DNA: TGTGCCAGCAGCCCACTCGGCCCGGCACTCTCCACCGGGGAGCTGTTTTTT. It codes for CASSPLGPALSTGELFF.

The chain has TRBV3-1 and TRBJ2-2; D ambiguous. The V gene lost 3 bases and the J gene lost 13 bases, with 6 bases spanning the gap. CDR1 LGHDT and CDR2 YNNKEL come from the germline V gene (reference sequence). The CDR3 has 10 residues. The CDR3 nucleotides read TGTGCCAGCAGCCAGGATAGGCTGTTTTTT. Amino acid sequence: CASSQDRLFF.

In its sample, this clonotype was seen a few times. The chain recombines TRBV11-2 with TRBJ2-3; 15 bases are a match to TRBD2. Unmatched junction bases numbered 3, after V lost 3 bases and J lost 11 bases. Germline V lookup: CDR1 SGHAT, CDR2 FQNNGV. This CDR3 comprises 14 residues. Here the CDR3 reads CASSFGLAGGRQYF. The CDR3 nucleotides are TGTGCCAGCAGCTTTGGACTAGCGGGGGGGCGGCAGTATTTT.

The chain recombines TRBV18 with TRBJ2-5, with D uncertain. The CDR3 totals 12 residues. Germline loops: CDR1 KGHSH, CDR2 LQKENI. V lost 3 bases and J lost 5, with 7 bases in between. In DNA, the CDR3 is TGTGCCAGCTCACCCGAAGCGGAGACCCAGTACTTC. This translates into CASSPEAETQYF. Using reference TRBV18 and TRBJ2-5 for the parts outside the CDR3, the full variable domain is NAGVMQNPRHLVRRRGQEARLRCSPMKGHSHVYWYRQLPEEGLKFMVYLQKENIIDESGMPKERFSAEFPKEGPSILRIQQVVRGDSAAYFCASSPEAETQYFGPGTRLLVL.

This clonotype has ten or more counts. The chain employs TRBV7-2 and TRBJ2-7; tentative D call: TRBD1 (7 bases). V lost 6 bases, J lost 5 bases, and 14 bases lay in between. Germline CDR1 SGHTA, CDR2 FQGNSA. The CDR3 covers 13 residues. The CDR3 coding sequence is TGTGCCAGCAGACCAGGGGGGTCCAACGAGCAGTACTTC. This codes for CASRPGGSNEQYF. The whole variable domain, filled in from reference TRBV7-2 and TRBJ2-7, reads GAGVSQSPSNKVTEKGKDVELRCDPISGHTALYWYRQSLGQGLEFLIYFQGNSAPDKSGLPSDRFSAERTGGSVSTLTIQRTQQEDSAVYLCASRPGGSNEQYFGPGTRLTVT.